Following are 19 T cell receptor beta chains from one sample sequenced in a study of blood T cell repertoires in COVID-19. Repertoires were generated with immunoSEQ multiplex PCR, while TCRdb's copy carries only in-frame clones and drops some. Of 25,000 to 30,000 clones listed, approximately 90% were seen once; the top ten hold under 6.5%. Sequenced sample: peripheral blood. The receptors derive from a human donor in a cohort sampled during active COVID-19.

This chain uses TRBV5-4 with TRBJ1-1; 8 nucleotides agree with TRBD1. This CDR3 is 14 amino acids long. With V trimmed by 5 bases and J by 3 bases, 6 bases remained unmatched. The germline V gene has CDR1 SGHNT and CDR2 YYREEE (reference sequence). In DNA, the CDR3 is TGTGCCAGCAGAGTGGCGACAGGGGACACTGAAGCTTTCTTT. It is translated as CASRVATGDTEAFF.

The rearrangement links TRBV5-6 to TRBJ2-3, with D tentatively TRBD2 (6 bases). Between the trimmed V and J ends, which lost 2 bases and 1 base, there was a span of 8 bases. In germline, CDR1 is SGHDT, CDR2 YYEEEE. This CDR3 region has 14 residues. CDR3 sequence reads: CASSFGGGTDTQYF. The CDR3 DNA reads as TGTGCCAGCAGCTTTGGCGGGGGCACAGATACGCAGTATTTT.

This clone has a single count. The V call is TRBV27, the J call TRBJ2-7; possibly TRBD1 for D (5 bases). This CDR3 has 13 residues. The germline CDR1 and CDR2 sequences are MNHEY and SMNVEV (reference sequence). V was clipped by 10 bases and J by 11 bases, with 24 bases between them. CDR3 loop: CATGGAGHDDEYF. CDR3 DNA sequence: TGTGCCACCGGTGGGGCAGGCCACGACGACGAGTACTTC.

The chain employs TRBV6-2 or TRBV6-3 and TRBJ1-1; a weak D match, TRBD1 (5 bases). Germline loops: CDR1 MNHEY, CDR2 SVGEGT. The CDR3 is 16 residues long. V lost 4 bases to trimming and J lost 4 bases, with 19 bases between them. CDR3 loop: CASSSPQIRAVTEAFF. Written as DNA, the CDR3 is TGTGCCAGCAGTTCCCCACAAATCAGGGCCGTCACTGAAGCTTTCTTT.

This chain uses TRBV12-3 or TRBV12-4 with TRBJ2-1, with 9 nucleotides matching TRBD2. The V gene end was trimmed by 7 bases and the J gene end by 9 bases; junction bases not matched to a gene: 7. The CDR3 covers 13 residues. Written as DNA, the CDR3 is TGTGCCAGCACTTCACTAGCGGGTCTTGAGCAGTTCTTC. Protein sequence: CASTSLAGLEQFF.

V usage is TRBV11-2 and J usage is TRBJ2-7; D is possibly TRBD1 (6 bases). CDR1 SGHAT and CDR2 FQNNGV come from the germline V gene. Trimming took off 0 bases at V and 1 base at J, with 13 bases between the two ends. The CDR3 runs 16 residues. CDR3: CASSLEQGGFSYEQYF. The DNA for the CDR3 is TGTGCCAGCAGCTTAGAACAGGGTGGGTTTTCCTACGAGCAGTACTTC.

The V gene is TRBV10-3, the J gene TRBJ1-2; weak D call: TRBD1 (6 bases). The CDR3 spans 11 residues. With 5 bases removed from V and 8 bases from J, the gap between germline ends came to 9 bases. Germline V gene lookup returns CDR1 ENHRY and CDR2 SYGVKD. Written as DNA, the CDR3 is TGTGCCATCAGTCCCGGGACAGGCTACACCTTC. This codes for CAISPGTGYTF.

This chain connects TRBV5-4 to TRBJ2-5; 11 positions agree with TRBD2. The trim removed 4 bases at V and 5 bases at J, leaving 7 bases unmatched. Germline V gene sequence: CDR1 SGHNT, CDR2 YYREEE (reference sequence). The CDR3 consists of 15 residues. The CDR3 coding sequence is TGTGCCAGCAGCCCGGTAGCGGGGGGGCAGGAGACCCAGTACTTC. Translating gives CASSPVAGGQETQYF.

The chain couples TRBV11-1 to TRBJ1-2, with D tentatively TRBD1 (6 bases). Germline V gene lookup returns CDR1 SGHAT and CDR2 FQDESV (reference sequence). The CDR3 runs to 11 residues. Trimming cost V 4 bases and J 6 bases, with 6 bases left between them. The CDR3 nucleotides read TGTGCCAGCAGCTCAGGGGATGGCTACACCTTC. Its protein product is CASSSGDGYTF.

CDR3 loop: CASSDGHNLPTDTQYF. As DNA, the CDR3 is TGTGCCAGCAGCGACGGACACAACCTACCCACAGATACGCAGTATTTT. The chain carries TRBV11-2 and TRBJ2-3; possible D gene TRBD1, 5 bases. The CDR3 runs to 16 residues. V dropped 5 bases and J dropped 2 bases, with 17 bases sitting between them. Germline values: CDR1 SGHAT, CDR2 FQNNGV.

The V and J genes are TRBV12-5 and TRBJ2-2; D might be TRBD2 (6 bases). Germline assignment: CDR1 LGHNT and CDR2 FRNRAP. The CDR3 length is 17 residues. The V end was cut by 0 bases, the J end by 3 bases, with 14 bases between. The CDR3 DNA follows: TGTGCTAGTGGTTTGGTATTAGGCGGGACGTACACCGGGGAGCTGTTTTTT. Its protein is CASGLVLGGTYTGELFF.

The rearrangement joins TRBV12-5 to TRBJ1-6; 7 bases map to TRBD1. The CDR3 sequence is 16 residues long. Germline CDR1 LGHNT, CDR2 FRNRAP. Unmatched junction bases numbered 8, after V lost 2 bases and J lost 7 bases. The DNA for the CDR3 is TGTGCTAGTGGTTTGATATCCGGGACAGCAAATTCACCCCTCCACTTT. Its protein product is CASGLISGTANSPLHF.

This clone was seen a single time. The genes are TRBV3-1 (or the pseudogene TRBV3-2) and TRBJ2-1, with 7 positions matching TRBD2. The CDR3 totals 17 residues. V lost 2 bases to trimming and J lost 1 base; unmatched junction nucleotides: 8. Per the germline V gene, CDR1 is LGHDT and CDR2 is YNNKEL (reference sequence). The CDR3 loop reads CASSQLPSGDSYNEQFF. DNA for the CDR3: TGTGCCAGCAGCCAACTCCCTAGCGGCGATTCCTACAATGAGCAGTTCTTC.

The chain has TRBV11-3 and TRBJ2-3; 8 positions match TRBD1. The V gene end was trimmed by 7 bases and the J gene end by 0 bases; junction bases not matched to a gene: 15. Germline CDR1 is SGHNT and CDR2 is YENEEA. The CDR3 sequence is 18 residues long. The CDR3 is CASNIETTGGLSTDTQYF. CDR3 in DNA: TGTGCCAGCAACATAGAGACTACAGGGGGACTGAGCACAGATACGCAGTATTTT.

V is TRBV10-3 and J is TRBJ1-5; unclear D gene. Per germline, CDR1 ENHRY and CDR2 SYGVKD. Between the trimmed V and J ends, which lost 2 bases and 3 bases, there was a span of 11 bases. CDR3 size: 15 residues. The CDR3 loop reads CAISEGTEYNQPQHF. The CDR3 region has the DNA TGTGCCATCAGTGAGGGAACAGAGTACAATCAGCCCCAGCATTTT.

The CDR3 spells CASSLDLAGPNEQFF. The CDR3 DNA reads TGCGCCAGCAGCTTAGACCTAGCGGGGCCCAATGAGCAGTTCTTC. This sequence joins TRBV5-1 and TRBJ2-1; 9 positions match TRBD2. V lost 2 bases and J lost 6; bases outside the gene matches: 6. Germline V gene data show CDR1 as SGHRS and CDR2 as YFSETQ. This CDR3 spans 15 amino acids.

There are a few counts of this clone. The chain carries TRBV7-3 and TRBJ1-5; 10 bases agree with TRBD1. Trimming removed 5 bases from V and 0 bases from J; junction bases left unmatched: 4. Germline loops: CDR1 SGHTA, CDR2 FQGTGA. The CDR3 covers 16 residues. CDR3 bases: TGTGCCAGCAGCCAGACAGGGGGCTTTAGCAATCAGCCCCAGCATTTT. This translates into CASSQTGGFSNQPQHF.

This rearrangement joins TRBV5-6 to TRBJ2-7, with no clear D. CDR1 is SGHDT, CDR2 YYEEEE, per germline. CDR3 length: 12 amino acids. The ends were cut back, 0 bases at V and 7 bases at J, with 8 bases in the middle. In DNA form, the CDR3 reads TGTGCCAGCAGCTTGGGTCGTTTAGAGCAGTACTTC. Protein product: CASSLGRLEQYF.

The chain couples TRBV9 to TRBJ2-7; TRBD1 matches at 10 bases. The CDR3 consists of 18 residues. Germline CDR1 and CDR2: SGDLS and YYNGEE. Trimming took 3 bases from V and 4 from J; bases not matched to a gene: 16. The CDR3: CASSAIGRQGAQIYEQYF. As DNA, the CDR3 is TGTGCCAGCAGCGCCATTGGCCGACAGGGGGCGCAAATATACGAGCAGTACTTC. Combining the CDR3 with reference TRBV9 and TRBJ2-7 gives the whole variable domain DSGVTQTPKHLITATGQRVTLRCSPRSGDLSVYWYQQSLDQGLQFLIQYYNGEERAKGNILERFSAQQFPDLHSELNLSSLELGDSALYFCASSAIGRQGAQIYEQYFGPGTRLTVT.